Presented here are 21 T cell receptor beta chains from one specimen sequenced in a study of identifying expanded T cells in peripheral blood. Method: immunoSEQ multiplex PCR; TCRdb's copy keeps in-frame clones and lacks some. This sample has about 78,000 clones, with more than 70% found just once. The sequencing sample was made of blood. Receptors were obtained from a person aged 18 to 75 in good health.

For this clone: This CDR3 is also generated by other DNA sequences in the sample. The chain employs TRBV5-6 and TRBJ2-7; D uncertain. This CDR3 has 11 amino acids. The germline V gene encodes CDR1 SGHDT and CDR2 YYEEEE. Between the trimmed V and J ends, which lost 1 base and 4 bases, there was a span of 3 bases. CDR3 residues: CASSLRYEQYF. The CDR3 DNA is TGTGCCAGCAGCTTGAGGTACGAGCAGTACTTC.

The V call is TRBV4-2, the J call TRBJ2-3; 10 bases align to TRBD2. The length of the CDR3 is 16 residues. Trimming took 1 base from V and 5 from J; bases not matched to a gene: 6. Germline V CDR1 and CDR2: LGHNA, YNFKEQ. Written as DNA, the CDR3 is TGTGCCAGCAGCCAAGGGAGCGGGGGGGTTGTAGATACGCAGTATTTT. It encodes CASSQGSGGVVDTQYF.

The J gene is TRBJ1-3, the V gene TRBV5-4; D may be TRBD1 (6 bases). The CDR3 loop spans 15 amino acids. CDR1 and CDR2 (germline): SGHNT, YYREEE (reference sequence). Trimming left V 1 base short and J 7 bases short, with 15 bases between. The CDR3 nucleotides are TGTGCCAGCAGCTTGTCGGGGGCGCCGGCGAACACCATATATTTT. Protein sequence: CASSLSGAPANTIYF.

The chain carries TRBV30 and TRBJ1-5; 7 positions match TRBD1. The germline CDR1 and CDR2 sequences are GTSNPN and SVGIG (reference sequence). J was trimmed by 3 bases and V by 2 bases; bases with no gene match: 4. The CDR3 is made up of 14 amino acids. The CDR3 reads CAWSTGQANQPQHF. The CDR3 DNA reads TGTGCCTGGAGTACCGGACAGGCCAATCAGCCCCAGCATTTT. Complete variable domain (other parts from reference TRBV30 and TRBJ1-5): SQTIHQWPATLVQPVGSPLSLECTVEGTSNPNLYWYRQAAGRGLQLLFYSVGIGQISSEVPQNLSASRPQDRQFILSSKKLLLSDSGFYLCAWSTGQANQPQHFGDGTRLSIL.

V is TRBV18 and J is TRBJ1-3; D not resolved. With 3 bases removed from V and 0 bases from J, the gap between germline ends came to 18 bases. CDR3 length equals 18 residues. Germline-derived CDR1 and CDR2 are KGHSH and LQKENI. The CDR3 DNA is TGTGCCAGCTCACCTCAGCGCATCACAGTGAACTCTGGAAACACCATATATTTT. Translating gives CASSPQRITVNSGNTIYF.

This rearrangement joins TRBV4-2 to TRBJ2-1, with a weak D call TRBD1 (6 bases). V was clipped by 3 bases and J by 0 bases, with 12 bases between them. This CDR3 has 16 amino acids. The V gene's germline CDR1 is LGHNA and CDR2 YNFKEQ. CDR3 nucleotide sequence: TGTGCCAGCAGCCAGGCAGGGGATAGCTCCTACAATGAGCAGTTCTTC. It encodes CASSQAGDSSYNEQFF.

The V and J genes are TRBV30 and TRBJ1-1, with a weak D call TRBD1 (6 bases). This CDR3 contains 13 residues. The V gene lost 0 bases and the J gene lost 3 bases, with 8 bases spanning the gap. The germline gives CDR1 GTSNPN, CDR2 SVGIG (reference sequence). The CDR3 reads CAWSVGGDTEAFF. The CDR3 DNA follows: TGTGCCTGGAGTGTAGGGGGAGACACTGAAGCTTTCTTT.

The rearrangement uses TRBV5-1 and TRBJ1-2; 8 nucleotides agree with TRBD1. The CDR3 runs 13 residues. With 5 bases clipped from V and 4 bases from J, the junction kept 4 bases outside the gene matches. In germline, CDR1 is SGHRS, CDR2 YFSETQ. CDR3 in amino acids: CASREGQVYGYTF. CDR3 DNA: TGCGCCAGCAGAGAGGGACAGGTCTATGGCTACACCTTC.

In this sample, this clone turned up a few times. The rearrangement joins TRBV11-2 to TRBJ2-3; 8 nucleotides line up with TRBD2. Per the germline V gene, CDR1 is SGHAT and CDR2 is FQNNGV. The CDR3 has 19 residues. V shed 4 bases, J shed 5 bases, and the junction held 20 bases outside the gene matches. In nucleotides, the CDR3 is TGTGCCAGCAGCTACGAGGGCAAGCGGGGGACTCTTCGGGGAGATACGCAGTATTTT. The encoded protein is CASSYEGKRGTLRGDTQYF.

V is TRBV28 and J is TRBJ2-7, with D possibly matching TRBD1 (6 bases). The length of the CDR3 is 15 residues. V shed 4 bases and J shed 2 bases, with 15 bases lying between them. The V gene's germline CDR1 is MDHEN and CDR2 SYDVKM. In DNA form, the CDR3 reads TGTGCCAGCAGTTCGCACAGGGTTTGGACCTACGAGCAGTACTTC. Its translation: CASSSHRVWTYEQYF.

The CDR3 DNA follows: TGTGCCAGCAGCTCCCGATTACGCGACAGGGGGAGCTCCTACGAGCAGTACTTC. Residues: CASSSRLRDRGSSYEQYF. The genes are TRBV13 and TRBJ2-7; 9 nucleotides line up with TRBD1. This CDR3 spans 18 amino acids. Germline CDR1 and CDR2: PRHDT and FYEKMQ (reference sequence). After removal of 4 bases from V and 0 bases from J, the junction contained 13 bases not matched to a gene.

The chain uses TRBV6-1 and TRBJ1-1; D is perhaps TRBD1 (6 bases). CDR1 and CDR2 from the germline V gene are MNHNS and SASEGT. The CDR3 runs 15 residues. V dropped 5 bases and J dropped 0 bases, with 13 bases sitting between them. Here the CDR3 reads CASSKDSYMNTEAFF. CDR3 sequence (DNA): TGTGCCAGCAGTAAGGACAGTTACATGAACACTGAAGCTTTCTTT.

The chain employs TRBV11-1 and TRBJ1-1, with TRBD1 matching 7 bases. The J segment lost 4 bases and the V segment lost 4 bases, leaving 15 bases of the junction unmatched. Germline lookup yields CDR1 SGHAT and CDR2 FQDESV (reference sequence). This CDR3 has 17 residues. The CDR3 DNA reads TGTGCCAGCAGCTACGACAGGGCCGGACGCCGTGGCACTGAAGCTTTCTTT. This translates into CASSYDRAGRRGTEAFF.

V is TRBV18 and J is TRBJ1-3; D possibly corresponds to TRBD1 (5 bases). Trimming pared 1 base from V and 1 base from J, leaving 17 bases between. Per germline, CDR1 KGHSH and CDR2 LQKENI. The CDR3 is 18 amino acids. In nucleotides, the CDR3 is TGTGCCAGCTCACCACGTCCGGGACCTCCTCCGTCTGGAAACACCATATATTTT. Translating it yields CASSPRPGPPPSGNTIYF.

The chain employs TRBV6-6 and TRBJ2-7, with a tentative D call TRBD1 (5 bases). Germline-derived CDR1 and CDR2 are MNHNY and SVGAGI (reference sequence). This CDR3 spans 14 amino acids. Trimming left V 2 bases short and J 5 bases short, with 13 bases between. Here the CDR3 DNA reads TGTGCCAGCAGTTACAGCAGGGCGGTCCACGAGCAGTACTTC. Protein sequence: CASSYSRAVHEQYF.

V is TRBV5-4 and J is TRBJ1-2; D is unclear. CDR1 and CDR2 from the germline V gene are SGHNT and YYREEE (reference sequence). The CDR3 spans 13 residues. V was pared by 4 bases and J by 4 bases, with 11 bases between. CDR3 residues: CASSPVGGYGYTF. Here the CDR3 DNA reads TGTGCCAGCAGCCCGGTAGGAGGCTATGGCTACACCTTC.

The CDR3, as DNA: TGTGCCAGCATCGCCCCTGACAGCAACACTGAAGCTTTCTTT. Translated, it gives CASIAPDSNTEAFF. This rearrangement joins TRBV6-5 to TRBJ1-1; D perhaps matches TRBD1 (5 bases). V shed 7 bases and J shed 2 bases, with 14 bases lying between them. The CDR3 is 14 residues long. In germline, CDR1 is MNHEY, CDR2 SVGAGI.

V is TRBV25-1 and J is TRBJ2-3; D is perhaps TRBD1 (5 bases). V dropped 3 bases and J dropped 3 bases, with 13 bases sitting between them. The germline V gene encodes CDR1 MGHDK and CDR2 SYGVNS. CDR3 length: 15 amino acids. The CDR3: CASSDFGQGTDTQYF. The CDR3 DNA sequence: TGTGCCAGCAGTGATTTCGGTCAGGGAACAGATACGCAGTATTTT.

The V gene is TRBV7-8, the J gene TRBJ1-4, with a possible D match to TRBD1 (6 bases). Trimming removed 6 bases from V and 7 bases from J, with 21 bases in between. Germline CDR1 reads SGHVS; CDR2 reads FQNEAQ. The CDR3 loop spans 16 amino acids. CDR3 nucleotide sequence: TGTGCCAGCAGTCTCCTCAAAGGGGGGTCAGTTGAAAAACTGTTTTTT. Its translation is CASSLLKGGSVEKLFF.

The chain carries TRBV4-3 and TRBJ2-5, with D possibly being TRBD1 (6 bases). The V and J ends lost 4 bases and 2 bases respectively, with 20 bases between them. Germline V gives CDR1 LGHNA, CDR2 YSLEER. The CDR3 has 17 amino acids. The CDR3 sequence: CASSRLIGQNYQETQYF. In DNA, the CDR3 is TGCGCCAGCAGCCGCCTGATAGGACAGAACTATCAAGAGACCCAGTACTTC.

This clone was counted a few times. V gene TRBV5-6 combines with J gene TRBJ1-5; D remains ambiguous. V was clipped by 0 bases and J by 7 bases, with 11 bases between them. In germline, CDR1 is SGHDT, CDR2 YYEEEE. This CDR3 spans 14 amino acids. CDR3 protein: CASSLAFGQQPQHF. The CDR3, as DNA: TGTGCCAGCAGCTTGGCGTTTGGGCAGCAGCCCCAGCATTTT.